The clone carrying this T cell receptor (beta chain) was detected many times. Each CDR3 protein is one row after TCRdb ran MiXCR on the PCR reads. The sample contains around 65,000 distinct CDR3 sequences, under 20% of which appear only once. The data stem from a study of molecular identifiers for immune sequencing clone quantification. A CD8+CD4-CCR7+CD45RA+ phenotype served as the sorting definition for naive CD8 T cells. Germline V gene sequence: CDR1 MNHEY, CDR2 SMNVEV (reference sequence). The CDR3 runs to 13 residues. J lost 2 bases, V lost 2 bases, and 0 bases had no gene match. This TCR was sampled from a human donor in good health. Some libraries in this study had Jurkat cell RNA spiked in. The chain has TRBV27 and TRBJ2-7; 7 bases are shared with TRBD1. The sample comprised naive CD8+ T cells from blood, with Jurkat cell RNA spiked in. Documented subset: FACS-sorted CD8+CD4-CCR7+CD45RA+ naive T cells. The CDR3 region is CASSLQGAYEQYF. As DNA, the CDR3 is TGTGCCAGCAGTTTACAGGGGGCCTACGAGCAGTACTTC.